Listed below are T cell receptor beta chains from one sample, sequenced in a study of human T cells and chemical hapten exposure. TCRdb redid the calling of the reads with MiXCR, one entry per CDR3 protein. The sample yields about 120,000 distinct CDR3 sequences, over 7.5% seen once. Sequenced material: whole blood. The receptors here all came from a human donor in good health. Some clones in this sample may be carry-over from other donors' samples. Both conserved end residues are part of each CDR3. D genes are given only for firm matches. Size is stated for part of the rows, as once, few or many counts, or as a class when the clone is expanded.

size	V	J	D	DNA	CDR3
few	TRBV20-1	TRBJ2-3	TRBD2	TGCAGTGCAGCACTAGCGGGGCGCACAGATACGCAGTATTTT	CSAALAGRTDTQYF
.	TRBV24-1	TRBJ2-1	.	TGTGCCACCAGTAAGCAGGAGACCTTCAATGAGCAGTTCTTC	CATSKQETFNEQFF
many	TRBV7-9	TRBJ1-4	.	TGTGCCAGCAGCTTAAAACGGGATGAAAAACTGTTTTTT	CASSLKRDEKLFF
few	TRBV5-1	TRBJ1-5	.	TGCGCCAGCAGCTCCGGGCGACCTAATGGGCACAATCAGCCCCAGCATTTT	CASSSGRPNGHNQPQHF
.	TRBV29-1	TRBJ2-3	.	TGCAGCGTTGATATACCTCGGCTCAGCACAGATACGCAGTATTTT	CSVDIPRLSTDTQYF
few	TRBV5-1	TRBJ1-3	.	TGCGCCAGCAGCTTCTCTGGCGTCTCTGGAAACACCATATATTTT	CASSFSGVSGNTIYF
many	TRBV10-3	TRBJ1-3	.	TGTGCCATCAGTGAGTCGATTTTCTCTGGAAACACCATATATTTT	CAISESIFSGNTIYF
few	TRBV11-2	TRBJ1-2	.	TGTGCCAGCAGCTTAACCTTAGCAGGAAACTATGGCTACACCTTC	CASSLTLAGNYGYTF
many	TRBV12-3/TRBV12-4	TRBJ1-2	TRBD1	TGTGCCAGCAGCTCGGGACAGCTTTTTGGCTACACCTTC	CASSSGQLFGYTF
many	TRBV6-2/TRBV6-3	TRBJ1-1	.	TGTGCCAGCAGCCCCACTCCGAACACTGAAGCTTTCTTT	CASSPTPNTEAFF
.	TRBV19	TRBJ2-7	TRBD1	TGTGCCACCACAGGACGACAGGGTGAGAGCTCCTACGAGCAGTACTTC	CATTGRQGESSYEQYF
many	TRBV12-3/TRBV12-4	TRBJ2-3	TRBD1	TGTGCCAGCAGTGCCGAGGGACAGACAGATACGCAGTATTTT	CASSAEGQTDTQYF
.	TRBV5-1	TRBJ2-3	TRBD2	TGCGCCAGCAGCTTGGGGACTAGCGTGATAGATACGCAGTATTTT	CASSLGTSVIDTQYF
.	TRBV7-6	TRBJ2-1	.	TGTGCCAGCAGCTTAAATCGGCGCCCTAATGAGCAGTTCTTC	CASSLNRRPNEQFF
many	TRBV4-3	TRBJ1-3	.	TGCGCCAGCAGCCAAGGCAGCTCTGGAAACACCATATATTTT	CASSQGSSGNTIYF
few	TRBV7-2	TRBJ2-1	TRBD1	TGTGCCAGCAGCGGGACAGGGTACAATGAGCAGTTCTTC	CASSGTGYNEQFF
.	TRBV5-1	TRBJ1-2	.	TGCGCCAGCAGCTTGGCCATCCAGGGCTATGGCTACACCTTC	CASSLAIQGYGYTF
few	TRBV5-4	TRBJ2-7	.	TGTGCCAGCAGCCCGGGACGGGATCCGGCGGGGGAGCAGTACTTC	CASSPGRDPAGEQYF
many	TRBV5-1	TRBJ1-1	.	TGCGCCAGCAGCTTGGTGGGCACTGAAGCTTTCTTT	CASSLVGTEAFF
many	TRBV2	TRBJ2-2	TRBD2	TGTGCCAGCAGTGTAGCGGGAGGGCCCGGGGAGCTGTTTTTT	CASSVAGGPGELFF
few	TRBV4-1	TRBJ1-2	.	TGCGCCAGCAGCCAACGGACAGTCCTCTATGGCTACACCTTC	CASSQRTVLYGYTF
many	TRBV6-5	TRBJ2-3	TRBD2	TGTGCCAGCAGACCCGGACCTCTAGCGGGAGGGCCCCAAGATACGCAGTATTTT	CASRPGPLAGGPQDTQYF
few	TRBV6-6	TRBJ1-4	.	TGTGCCAGCAGTTACACCGGGACTGAGGTCTCTGCAACTAATGAAAAACTGTTTTTT	CASSYTGTEVSATNEKLFF
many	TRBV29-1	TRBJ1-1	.	TGCAGCGTTGAAAGCCTGGGAAACACTGAAGCTTTCTTT	CSVESLGNTEAFF
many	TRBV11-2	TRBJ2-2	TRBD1	TGTGCCAGCAGCTTGCGAGGGGACAGGGCCCCCGGGGAGCTGTTTTTT	CASSLRGDRAPGELFF
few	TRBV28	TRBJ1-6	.	TGTGCCAGCAGTTGGGCTGGAGGGATAAAGGGTTCACCCCTCCACTTT	CASSWAGGIKGSPLHF
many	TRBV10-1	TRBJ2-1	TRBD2	TGCGCCAGCAGTGTCCCGGGAGGCAATGAGCAGTTCTTC	CASSVPGGNEQFF
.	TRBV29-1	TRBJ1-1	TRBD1	TGCAGCGCCTCCGGGACAGGGCTGAACACTGAAGCTTTCTTT	CSASGTGLNTEAFF
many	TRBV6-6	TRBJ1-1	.	TGTGCCAGCAGTTACCCCGAGGGGGGGCGCTGGACTGAAGCTTTCTTT	CASSYPEGGRWTEAFF
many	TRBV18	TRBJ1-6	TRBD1	TGTGCCAGCTCACCCTTGGACAGGGGGGATAATTCACCCCTCCACTTT	CASSPLDRGDNSPLHF
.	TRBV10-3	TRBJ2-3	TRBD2	TGTGCCATCAAGCAAATTCCCCGGGACCCAGGCGGGGACTACACAGATACGCAGTATTTT	CAIKQIPRDPGGDYTDTQYF
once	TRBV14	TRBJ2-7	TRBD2	TGTGCCAGCAGCCAACGGACTAGCAGTTACGAGCAGTACTTC	CASSQRTSSYEQYF
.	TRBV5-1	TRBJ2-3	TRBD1	TGCGCCAGCAGCTTGGCCCAGGGGGACACAGATACGCAGTATTTT	CASSLAQGDTDTQYF